These 2 T cell receptor beta chains were all obtained from the same sample, sequenced in a study of blood T cell repertoires in COVID-19. Assay: immunoSEQ multiplex PCR; the TCRdb copy retains only in-frame clones and omits some. The sample includes over 80,000 clones, 80% of them seen just once. Sequencing used peripheral blood. These TCRs come from a woman aged 70-85 years with acute or convalescent COVID-19.

The chain recombines TRBV5-1 with TRBJ2-5, with 7 bases lining up with TRBD2. CDR3 length: 15 residues. Germline V gives CDR1 SGHRS, CDR2 YFSETQ. With V trimmed by 4 bases and J by 1 base, 7 bases remained unmatched. The CDR3 region has the DNA TGCGCCAGCAGCCTCTTCAGCGGGGCCCAAGAGACCCAGTACTTC. Its translation: CASSLFSGAQETQYF.

The table lists this clone with a few counts. The V call is TRBV28, the J call TRBJ2-6; D is unresolved. The CDR3 spans 13 residues. CDR1 is MDHEN, CDR2 SYDVKM, per germline. Deletions cut 6 bases from V and 1 base from J, with 4 bases between. The CDR3 DNA is TGTGCCAGCAGCCCATCTGGGGCCAACGTCCTGACTTTC. Residues: CASSPSGANVLTF.